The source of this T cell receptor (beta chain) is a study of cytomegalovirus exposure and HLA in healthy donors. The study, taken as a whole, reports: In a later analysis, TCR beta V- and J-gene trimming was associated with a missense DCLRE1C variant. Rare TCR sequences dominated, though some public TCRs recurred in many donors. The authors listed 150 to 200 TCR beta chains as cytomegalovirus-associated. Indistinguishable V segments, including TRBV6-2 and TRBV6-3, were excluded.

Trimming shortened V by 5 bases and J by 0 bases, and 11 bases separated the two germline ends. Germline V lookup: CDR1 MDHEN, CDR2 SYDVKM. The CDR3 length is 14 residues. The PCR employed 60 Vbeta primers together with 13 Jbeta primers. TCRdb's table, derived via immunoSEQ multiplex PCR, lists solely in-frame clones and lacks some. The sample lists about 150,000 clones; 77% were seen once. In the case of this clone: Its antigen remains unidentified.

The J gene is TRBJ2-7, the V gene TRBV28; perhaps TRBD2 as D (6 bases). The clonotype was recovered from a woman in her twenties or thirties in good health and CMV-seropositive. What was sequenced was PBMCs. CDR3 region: CASSPSAYSYEQYF. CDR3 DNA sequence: TGTGCCAGCAGTCCTAGCGCTTACTCCTACGAGCAGTACTTC.